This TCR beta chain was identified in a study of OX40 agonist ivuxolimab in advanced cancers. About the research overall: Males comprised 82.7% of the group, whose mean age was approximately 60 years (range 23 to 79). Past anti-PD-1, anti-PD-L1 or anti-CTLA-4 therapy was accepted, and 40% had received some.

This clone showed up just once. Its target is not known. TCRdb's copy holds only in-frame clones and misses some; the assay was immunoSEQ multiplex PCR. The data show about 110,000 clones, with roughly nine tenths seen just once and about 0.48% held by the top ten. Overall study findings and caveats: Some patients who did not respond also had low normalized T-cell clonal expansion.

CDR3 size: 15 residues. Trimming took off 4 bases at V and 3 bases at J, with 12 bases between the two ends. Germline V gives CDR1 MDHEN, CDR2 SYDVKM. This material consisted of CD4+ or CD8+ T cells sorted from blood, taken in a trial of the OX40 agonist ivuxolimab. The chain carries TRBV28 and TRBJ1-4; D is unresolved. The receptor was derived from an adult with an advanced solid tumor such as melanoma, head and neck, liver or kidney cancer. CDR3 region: CASSSLGFANEKLFF. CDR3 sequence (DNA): TGTGCCAGCAGTTCGCTGGGGTTTGCTAATGAAAAACTGTTTTTT. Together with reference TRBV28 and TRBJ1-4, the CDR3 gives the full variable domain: DVKVTQSSRYLVKRTGEKVFLECVQDMDHENMFWYRQDPGLGLRLIYFSYDVKMKEKGDIPEGYSVSREKKERFSLILESASTNQTSMYLCASSSLGFANEKLFFGSGTQLSVL.